The source of this TCR beta chain is a study of Graves' ophthalmopathy and Graves' hyperthyroidism. V trimming: 6 bases; J trimming: 5 bases; junction bases outside the gene matches: 6. This CDR3 contains 14 residues. Germline V lookup: CDR1 SEHNR, CDR2 FQNEAQ (reference sequence). Study-wide points: Clonotypes were expanded in thyroid at above 0.001 frequency, and most also appeared in blood. The model predicted progression of ophthalmopathy with a sensitivity of 60% to 71%, and its specificity was roughly 72%. Between ophthalmopathy and stable hyperthyroidism, a 13-signature model drew a separation with roughly 85% sensitivity and around 80% specificity.

RNA served as the template for amplifying TCR beta CDR3 regions. Second-round multiplex PCR followed a first-round RT-PCR using HTBI primers. TCRdb independently ran MiXCR on the multiplex PCR reads; one entry per CDR3 protein. Of about 1.2 million distinct CDR3 sequences listed, about 35% were seen once; the top ten hold approximately 12%. About this clonotype itself: Antigen: not known. A much larger clone differs by one base, so this may be a read error.

Diagnosis used clinical symptoms, serum thyroxine, TRAb, thyroid ultrasound and orbital computed tomography. The clonotype was recovered from an adult man with Graves' hyperthyroidism. The sample consisted of peripheral blood or thyroid tissue (not recorded which). This sequence joins TRBV7-9 and TRBJ2-7, with 11 nucleotides matching TRBD1. CDR3 loop: CASRDGTGGNEQYF. Written as DNA, the CDR3 is TGTGCCAGCAGAGACGGGACAGGGGGGAACGAGCAGTACTTC.